This TCR beta chain was identified during a study of tumor and adjacent non-tumor tissue in lung cancer. Study-level background: There were 12 adenocarcinoma, 2 squamous cell carcinoma and 1 small cell lung cancer cases. Study findings and constraints: Top 100 clones took a larger repertoire share in normal lung.

This sample's RNA came from whole unsorted tissue. Distant lung tissue was collected more than 3 cm away from the tumor edge. Between August and November 2014, newly diagnosed, chemotherapy-naive lung cancer patients underwent thoracic surgery in China. Comments on this clonotype: Its antigen is not identified.

The library came from three nested PCR rounds adapted from ARM-PCR protocols. Each CDR3 protein is one row after TCRdb ran MiXCR on the multiplex PCR reads. The data show more than 35,000 distinct CDR3 sequences, approximately 60% seen once. CDR1 is LNHDA and CDR2 is SQIVND in the germline V gene (reference sequence). V gave up 8 bases and J gave up 5 bases; unmatched junction bases: 12. The CDR3 length is 15 residues. The chain is built from TRBV19 and TRBJ1-1; 9 positions agree with TRBD1. The TCR originated in a woman between 35 and 50 years old with non-small cell lung cancer. The sample consisted of distant non-tumor lung tissue. Here the CDR3 DNA reads TGTGCCAGTGGAACCCCAACAGGGGGCTGGACTGAAGCTTTCTTT. It codes for CASGTPTGGWTEAFF.